The T cell receptor (beta chain) described here comes from a study of T cell repertoires in cytomegalovirus infection. This clonotype showed up just a few times. TCRdb ran MiXCR on the reads and lists one entry per CDR3 protein. The table records 150,000 to 200,000 distinct CDR3 sequences, about 30% of them present only once. Germline CDR1 DFQATT, CDR2 SNEGSKA (reference sequence). The CDR3 loop spans 14 amino acids. The V gene lost 5 bases and the J gene lost 7 bases, with 17 bases spanning the gap. This TCR was sampled from a human donor in good health (CMV status not recorded). Some clones in this sample may be carry-over from other donors' samples. Source material: PBMCs. This chain joins TRBV20-1 and TRBJ2-2, with a tentative D call TRBD2 (5 bases). The CDR3 region is CSAPTLSGGGELFF. The CDR3 nucleotides read TGCAGTGCTCCCACCCTAAGCGGCGGCGGGGAGCTGTTTTTT.